These 28 T cell receptor beta chains came from one sample sequenced in a study of T cells in Graves' hyperthyroidism and ophthalmopathy. Amplified TCR beta CDR3 regions derived from RNA transcripts. In the first-round RT-PCR of the TCR CDR3, the HTBI primer set was used. TCRdb itself ran the multiplex PCR reads through MiXCR, one entry per CDR3 protein. The sample has 300,000 to 450,000 distinct CDR3 sequences; roughly 18% are singletons. The sample consisted of blood. These receptors were obtained from a woman in her forties with Graves' ophthalmopathy.

At least ten counts were recorded for this clonotype. This sequence joins TRBV29-1 and TRBJ2-7; D remains unclear. Germline assignment: CDR1 SQVTM and CDR2 ANQGSEA. The CDR3 totals 11 residues. Between the trimmed V and J ends, which lost 6 bases and 4 bases, there was a span of 10 bases. CDR3 DNA: TGCAGCGTCTACACCGGATACGAGCAGTACTTC. Amino acids: CSVYTGYEQYF.

This clonotype was counted many times. The chain employs TRBV19 and TRBJ2-7; 12 bases match TRBD2. Germline lookup yields CDR1 LNHDA and CDR2 SQIVND (reference sequence). This CDR3 has 15 residues. V lost 7 bases and J lost 3; bases outside the gene matches: 7. CDR3 amino acids: CASTGRTSGDYEQYF. Here the CDR3 DNA reads TGTGCCAGTACCGGTCGGACTAGCGGGGACTACGAGCAGTACTTC. Full variable domain (outside the CDR3, taken from reference TRBV19 and TRBJ2-7): DGGITQSPKYLFRKEGQNVTLSCEQNLNHDAMYWYRQDPGQGLRLIYYSQIVNDFQKGDIAEGYSVSREKKESFPLTVTSAQKNPTAFYLCASTGRTSGDYEQYFGPGTRLTVT.

In this sample, this clonotype turned up many times. This chain joins TRBV6-1 and TRBJ2-7; the match to TRBD1 covers 7 bases. Germline V gene lookup returns CDR1 MNHNS and CDR2 SASEGT. The CDR3 has 13 residues. J gave up 5 bases and V 4 bases, and 5 bases lay outside the gene matches. The chain's CDR3 is CASSVDREDEQYF. As DNA, the CDR3 is TGTGCCAGCAGTGTCGACAGGGAAGACGAGCAGTACTTC.

This clonotype was detected ten times or more. The CDR3 loop is CANTKEGAEETQYF. The CDR3 nucleotides read TGTGCCAACACCAAGGAGGGGGCGGAGGAGACCCAGTACTTC. This chain joins TRBV28 and TRBJ2-5; tentatively, D is TRBD1 (7 bases). The CDR3 has 14 amino acids. The germline CDR1 and CDR2 sequences are MDHEN and SYDVKM. V was trimmed by 10 bases and J by 5 bases, leaving 20 bases between them.

The chain employs TRBV7-3 and TRBJ2-7; 8 positions agree with TRBD1. The length of the CDR3 is 16 residues. V shed 5 bases, J shed 5 bases, and the junction held 14 bases outside the gene matches. The germline CDR1 and CDR2 sequences are SGHTA and FQGTGA. The CDR3 is CASSPGGRGRENEQYF. CDR3 DNA: TGTGCCAGCAGCCCAGGGGGCAGGGGGCGCGAGAACGAGCAGTACTTC.

Notes on this clonotype: Being one base from a much bigger clone, this may be a read error. The chain is built from TRBV9 and TRBJ2-7; D is perhaps TRBD2 (5 bases). The CDR3 is 17 amino acids. Trimming pared 4 bases from V and 2 bases from J, leaving 22 bases between. CDR1 SGDLS and CDR2 YYNGEE come from the germline V gene. This chain's CDR3 is CASSTLGGHIPPYEQYF. As DNA, the CDR3 is TGTGCCAGCAGCACCCTAGGCGGGCACATCCCGCCCTACGAGCAGTACTTC.

This clonotype appeared many times. The rearrangement uses TRBV9 and TRBJ2-6, with no clear D. V lost 2 bases and J 0 bases, leaving 6 bases between the germline ends. The V gene's germline CDR1 is SGDLS and CDR2 YYNGEE. This CDR3 has 15 residues. The CDR3 DNA reads TGTGCCAGCAGCGTGGGTTACTCTGGGGCCAACGTCCTGACTTTC. Residues: CASSVGYSGANVLTF.

The rearrangement uses TRBV6-2 or TRBV6-3 and TRBJ1-5; D ambiguous. CDR1 is MNHEY, CDR2 SVGEGT, per germline. The CDR3 contains 15 residues. With 6 bases removed from V and 4 bases from J, the gap between germline ends came to 16 bases. The CDR3 DNA reads as TGTGCCAGCAGCTCACTCGGGTTAACAAATCAGCCCCAGCATTTT. Amino acids: CASSSLGLTNQPQHF.

This clonotype was observed many times. This chain joins TRBV28 and TRBJ1-6, with a possible D match to TRBD1 (5 bases). The V end lost 9 bases, the J end lost 9 bases, and 15 bases lay between the germline ends. Germline V gives CDR1 MDHEN, CDR2 SYDVKM. The CDR3 runs 13 residues. CDR3 bases: TGTGCCAGTAGGGGCGGAACAATTTCACCCCTCCACTTT. Protein product: CASRGGTISPLHF.

This clonotype was picked up many times. The chain couples TRBV27 to TRBJ2-7, with 7 bases matching TRBD1. The germline CDR1 and CDR2 sequences are MNHEY and SMNVEV (reference sequence). V lost 7 bases, J lost 5 bases, and 14 bases stayed unmatched. This CDR3 is built from 15 residues. The CDR3 nucleotides read TGTGCCAGCACCTCCTTGAGGGGGCCTAGGGACGAGCAGTACTTC. Residues: CASTSLRGPRDEQYF.

In its sample, this clonotype was seen many times. A read error may account for a junction end that differs from germline. The chain combines TRBV11-2 with TRBJ2-5; no clear D. The CDR3 covers 14 residues. CDR1 and CDR2 from the germline V gene are SGHAT and FQNNGV. CDR3 in DNA: TGTGCCGGCAGATTGGGTCAGTACCAAGAGACCCAGTACTTC. Translating gives CAGRLGQYQETQYF.

With regard to this clonotype: This may come from a read error, since a much larger clone is one base off. The genes are TRBV10-2 and TRBJ2-7, with unresolved D. The CDR3 runs to 12 residues. Trimming cost V 7 bases and J 6 bases, with 13 bases left between them. Germline CDR1 reads WSHSY; CDR2 reads SAAADI. For the CDR3, the DNA is TGCGCCAGCAATGACGGCGTCAGCGAGCAGTACTTC. This gives the protein CASNDGVSEQYF.

This clonotype was seen repeatedly, ten times or more. The V gene is TRBV7-9, the J gene TRBJ2-3, with D perhaps TRBD1 (5 bases). The length of the CDR3 is 14 residues. Germline assignment: CDR1 SEHNR and CDR2 FQNEAQ (reference sequence). V lost 6 bases and J 4 bases, leaving 14 bases between the germline ends. The CDR3 loop is CASRPSGASDTQYF. CDR3 bases: TGTGCCAGCAGGCCCAGTGGGGCGTCAGATACGCAGTATTTT.

This clonotype occurred many times. The rearrangement joins TRBV28 to TRBJ2-7; 8 nucleotides line up with TRBD1. Per germline, CDR1 MDHEN and CDR2 SYDVKM. The CDR3 is 14 residues long. J was trimmed by 4 bases and V by 3 bases; bases with no gene match: 5. CDR3 residues: CASSLGQALYEQYF. The DNA of the CDR3 is TGTGCCAGCAGTTTGGGACAGGCCCTGTACGAGCAGTACTTC. Full variable domain (outside the CDR3, taken from reference TRBV28 and TRBJ2-7): DVKVTQSSRYLVKRTGEKVFLECVQDMDHENMFWYRQDPGLGLRLIYFSYDVKMKEKGDIPEGYSVSREKKERFSLILESASTNQTSMYLCASSLGQALYEQYFGPGTRLTVT.

This chain uses TRBV27 with TRBJ2-4; D gene uncertain. The CDR3 is made up of 18 amino acids. V was shortened by 5 bases and J by 0 bases, with 20 bases between the two germline ends. In germline, CDR1 is MNHEY, CDR2 SMNVEV (reference sequence). CDR3 sequence (DNA): TGTGCCAGCAGTCCCTTCGGCGGAGAGATACTAGCCAAAAACATTCAGTACTTC. Protein: CASSPFGGEILAKNIQYF.

Ten or more counts support this clonotype. J is TRBJ1-1 and V is TRBV29-1; D is possibly TRBD1 (5 bases). This CDR3 has 13 amino acids. Germline V gene lookup returns CDR1 SQVTM and CDR2 ANQGSEA. V was cut by 6 bases and J by 1 base, with 12 bases left in between. The CDR3 reads CSVPGLWNTEAFF. Here the CDR3 DNA reads TGCAGCGTCCCGGGACTTTGGAACACTGAAGCTTTCTTT.

This clonotype was recorded at least ten times. V is TRBV11-2 and J is TRBJ2-2, with 7 bases fitting TRBD2. This CDR3 contains 16 residues. J gave up 5 bases and V 2 bases, and 8 bases lay outside the gene matches. Germline V gene data show CDR1 as SGHAT and CDR2 as FQNNGV. The DNA of the CDR3 is TGTGCCAGCAGCTTATTTGGCGGGAGAACGACCGGGGAGCTGTTTTTT. Its protein is CASSLFGGRTTGELFF.

This clonotype occurred many times. The rearrangement links TRBV6-1 to TRBJ2-7; D is possibly TRBD1 (6 bases). From germline, CDR1 is MNHNS and CDR2 SASEGT. The CDR3 runs to 15 residues. The ends were cut back, 4 bases at V and 1 base at J, with 14 bases in the middle. The CDR3 coding sequence is TGTGCCAGCAGTGCACAGGGTGATAATTCCTACGAGCAGTACTTC. It yields the protein CASSAQGDNSYEQYF.

A few counts support this clonotype. The J gene is TRBJ2-3, the V gene TRBV6-2 or TRBV6-3, with D possibly matching TRBD1 (5 bases). CDR1 and CDR2 from the germline V gene are MNHEY and SVGEGT. Trimming took off 5 bases at V and 4 bases at J, with 25 bases between the two ends. The CDR3 consists of 18 residues. CDR3 sequence (DNA): TGTGCCAGCAGTCCGTCCTGGCGCGAAGGGGCCCGCTCAGATACGCAGTATTTT. Amino acid sequence: CASSPSWREGARSDTQYF.

Ten or more counts support this clonotype. The V gene is TRBV6-5, the J gene TRBJ2-1; the match to TRBD1 covers 8 bases. Germline assignment: CDR1 MNHEY and CDR2 SVGAGI. V shed 2 bases, J shed 9 bases, and the junction held 6 bases outside the gene matches. The CDR3 is 14 amino acids. CDR3 in amino acids: CASSYLGTGGEQFF. The CDR3 DNA reads as TGTGCCAGCAGTTACCTGGGGACAGGAGGTGAGCAGTTCTTC.

This clonotype showed up many times. V usage is TRBV4-1 and J usage is TRBJ2-5, with 8 bases that match TRBD1. Losses at the gene ends were 1 base for V and 5 bases for J; bases not matched to a gene: 6. CDR3 length: 15 residues. Germline V gene data show CDR1 as MGHRA and CDR2 as YSYEKL. The chain's CDR3 is CASSQGDRDRETQYF. The DNA of the CDR3 is TGCGCCAGCAGCCAAGGCGACCGGGACAGGGAGACCCAGTACTTC.

This clonotype was picked up many times. CDR3 DNA sequence: TGCAGTGCTACGGGACCCCGCGACGAGCAGTACTTC. Translation: CSATGPRDEQYF. V is TRBV20-1 and J is TRBJ2-7, with D perhaps assigned TRBD1 or TRBD2 (5 bases each). Trimming left V 4 bases short and J 5 bases short, with 12 bases between. This CDR3 contains 12 residues. Germline assignment: CDR1 DFQATT and CDR2 SNEGSKA (reference sequence).

This clonotype was seen repeatedly, ten times or more. The V call is TRBV6-5, the J call TRBJ1-1; D possibly corresponds to TRBD1 (5 bases). Deletions cut 2 bases from V and 3 bases from J, with 10 bases between. This CDR3 is 14 amino acids long. CDR1 MNHEY and CDR2 SVGAGI come from the germline V gene. The CDR3 protein is CASSYRGGDTEAFF. The CDR3 region has the DNA TGTGCCAGCAGTTACCGGGGGGGGGACACTGAAGCTTTCTTT.

This clonotype occurred many times. The V call is TRBV7-8, the J call TRBJ2-7; D is possibly TRBD1 (5 bases). Trimming stripped 8 bases from V and 1 base from J, with 15 bases between. The CDR3 is 14 residues long. Germline CDR1 and CDR2: SGHVS and FQNEAQ. CDR3 sequence (DNA): TGTGCCAGCCGGAAGCTCGACAGTTCCTACGAGCAGTACTTC. Protein product: CASRKLDSSYEQYF.

The chain joins TRBV6-2 or TRBV6-3 to TRBJ1-2; a weak D match, TRBD1 (6 bases). The CDR3 contains 14 residues. The ends were cut back, 6 bases at V and 5 bases at J, with 16 bases in the middle. Germline CDR1 and CDR2: MNHEY and SVGEGT. This CDR3 is CASSPTGSAYGYTF. The CDR3 DNA is TGTGCCAGCAGCCCCACAGGGTCGGCTTATGGCTACACCTTC.

This chain connects TRBV9 to TRBJ2-5; perhaps TRBD2 as D (5 bases). Germline CDR1 and CDR2: SGDLS and YYNGEE. This CDR3 is 15 amino acids long. The germline V and J ends were trimmed by 0 bases and 2 bases, with 11 bases remaining between them. CDR3 nucleotides: TGTGCCAGCAGCGTAGTAGGGAGAAAACAAGAGACCCAGTACTTC. Protein product: CASSVVGRKQETQYF.

This clonotype has just a few counts. CDR3 protein: CASSQGGGANQPQHF. The CDR3 DNA reads TGCGCCAGCAGCCAAGGAGGGGGAGCCAATCAGCCCCAGCATTTT. The chain employs TRBV4-1 and TRBJ1-5; tentatively, D is TRBD1 (6 bases). The ends were cut back, 1 base at V and 3 bases at J, with 10 bases in the middle. The CDR3 totals 15 residues. Looked up from germline, CDR1 is MGHRA and CDR2 is YSYEKL.

This clonotype has at least ten counts. V and J are TRBV14 and TRBJ1-2, with TRBD1 identical over 9 bases. V shed 4 bases, J shed 8 bases, and the junction held 11 bases outside the gene matches. CDR3 length: 15 amino acids. The germline V gene encodes CDR1 SGHDN and CDR2 FVKESK. The CDR3 loop is CASSLYRDRVEGYTF. The DNA of the CDR3 is TGTGCCAGCAGCCTTTACCGGGACAGGGTAGAAGGCTACACCTTC.